This T cell receptor (beta chain) appears in the sequencing data of a study of response to subunit inactivated influenza vaccine. From the RT-PCR reads, TCRdb called clonotypes with MiXCR, one entry per CDR3 protein. This table has more than 550,000 distinct CDR3 sequences, over 9% appearing once. The germline CDR1 and CDR2 sequences are MNHEY and SVGEGT. The CDR3 contains 17 residues. Trimming removed 2 bases from V and 3 bases from J, with 18 bases in between. The data also belong to a second study, concerning T cells expressing NK-cell markers. That report adds: The cDNA for TCR beta came from 5'RACE template switching with UMIs.

The sequence was obtained from a man aged 45-60 years who received an inactivated influenza vaccine. This specimen consisted of PBMCs from blood, obtained on the day of vaccination. The chain combines TRBV6-2 or TRBV6-3 with TRBJ2-3; D possibly corresponds to TRBD1 (5 bases). The CDR3 region is CASSYTQALRDTDTQYF. DNA for the CDR3: TGTGCCAGCAGTTACACACAGGCTCTGCGCGATACAGATACGCAGTATTTT.